The source of this T cell receptor beta chain is a study of blood T cell repertoires in COVID-19. Profiled with immunoSEQ multiplex PCR; TCRdb holds only in-frame clones, not every one. This table holds tens of thousands of clones, about 89% found once. V lost 2 bases and J 3 bases, leaving 16 bases between the germline ends. Germline loops: CDR1 ENHRY, CDR2 SYGVKD. The CDR3 runs 16 residues. This clone occurred once. J is TRBJ1-1 and V is TRBV10-3; maybe TRBD1 (6 bases). The sample consisted of peripheral blood. The receptor's source is a human donor in a cohort sampled during active COVID-19. CDR3 coding DNA: TGTGCCATCAGTGAGCCCCCAGGGGTTCAGGACACTGAAGCTTTCTTT. Translating it yields CAISEPPGVQDTEAFF.